The clone carrying this T cell receptor beta chain was counted at least ten times. Antigen unknown. Amplification targeted the TCR beta CDR3 regions, with RNA transcripts as the source material. After a first-round RT-PCR with HTBI primers, a second-round multiplex PCR was run. Via MiXCR, TCRdb re-called the multiplex PCR reads, giving one row per CDR3 protein. Here the sample spans about 210,000 distinct CDR3 sequences, around 30% being singletons. Per the germline V gene, CDR1 is MGHDK and CDR2 is SYGVNS. The CDR3 is 14 residues long. Trimming shortened V by 5 bases and J by 6 bases, and 14 bases separated the two germline ends. Someone took the PBMCs out of approximately 9.2 ml of fresh peripheral blood. This entry is derived from a study of Graves' ophthalmopathy and Graves' hyperthyroidism. Study-level findings and limits: With a specificity of around 77% and a sensitivity of about 71%, the model predicted ophthalmopathy progression.

Material: peripheral blood. The chain is built from TRBV25-1 and TRBJ1-5; D is perhaps TRBD1 (5 bases). This TCR derives from a man over 45 with Graves' ophthalmopathy. In DNA form, the CDR3 reads TGTGCCAGCAGTAGTGGCAGGGAAGGTCAGCCCCAGCATTTT. Translation: CASSSGREGQPQHF. Together with reference TRBV25-1 and TRBJ1-5, the CDR3 gives the full variable domain: EADIYQTPRYLVIGTGKKITLECSQTMGHDKMYWYQQDPGMELHLIHYSYGVNSTEKGDLSSESTVSRIRTEHFPLTLESARPSHTSQYLCASSSGREGQPQHFGDGTRLSIL.